This T cell receptor (beta chain) was recorded in a study of T cell responses to AZD1222 COVID-19 vaccine. Findings of the study overall: Regions 160-218 and 743-854 dominated among vaccine-associated CD4 TCRs spanning spike. The donors showed a predominance of white British ancestry and of females, with possible underestimation of clonal diversity. Seropositive AZD1222 recipients at baseline numbered only 6 or 7.

Repertoires were generated with immunoSEQ multiplex PCR, while TCRdb's copy carries only in-frame clones and drops some. Of some 86,000 clones listed, about 92% are singletons. Regarding this clone: Its target is unknown.

The V and J ends lost 0 bases and 3 bases, in that order; junction bases with no gene match: 2. This CDR3 spans 15 amino acids. From germline, CDR1 is MNHEY and CDR2 SMNVEV (reference sequence). The specimen was peripheral blood, collected on day 0 of AZD1222 vaccination. The clonotype originates from an adult in good health. The rearrangement joins TRBV27 to TRBJ1-1, with 9 positions matching TRBD1. CDR3 coding DNA: TGTGCCAGCAGTTTATCGACAGGGGGGTACACTGAAGCTTTCTTT. Translating it yields CASSLSTGGYTEAFF.